This entry concerns a single T cell receptor beta chain. Its target is unknown. Original data processing: ImmunoSEQ gave junction-only sequences without quality scores, so filtering differed. Clones were sequenced by immunoSEQ multiplex PCR, and TCRdb holds only the in-frame ones, with some missing. V and J calls and clone size follow that table, whereas D and trimming were derived from the DNA. This repertoire shows some 2 million clones, 85% to 95% found once; its top ten account for 0.1% to 0.15%. The data derive from a study of shared clonotypes between healthy human individuals. Whole-study findings and limits: Several donors held 5% to 5.5% of naive CD4 clonotypes in common. Few donors restricted represented genetic and exposure-history diversity.

Partitioning of CD4+ cells yielded a CD45RA+ naive subset and a CD45RA-negative memory subset. Germline V gene sequence: CDR1 MDHEN, CDR2 SYDVKM. V lost 4 bases and J 4 bases, leaving 17 bases between the germline ends. The CDR3 length is 16 residues. The rearrangement uses TRBV28 and TRBJ1-5; tentative D call: TRBD1 (5 bases). Sequencing input: naive CD4+ T cells sorted from blood. Subset reported: CD45RA+ positively selected. This sequence originates from a man younger than 30 in good health. The CDR3 coding sequence is TGTGCCAGCAGTTCCCCGGACATGGGAAGAAATCAGCCCCAGCATTTT. Its translation is CASSSPDMGRNQPQHF.